The TCR beta chain under discussion was sequenced for a study of radiotherapy plus CTLA-4 blockade in lung cancer (dated by TCRdb to the late 2010s). Notes on the research overall: Among enrolled patients, about 19% had an objective response and roughly 33% reached disease control. Findings and caveats that apply to the study as a whole: After treatment with radiotherapy and ipilimumab, TCR clones that originated in tumors expanded in peripheral blood. Increased serum interferon-beta after radiation, together with early dynamic changes in blood T cell clones, were reported to be the strongest predictors of response.

Libraries were built with the immunoSEQ multiplex PCR assay. TCRdb limited this immuneACCESS table to in-frame rearrangements with V and J called. A share of clones is missing; checked studies link under half to unresolved V genes, and the rest is unexplained. The sample has about 38,000 clones on record, 70% to 85% of them singletons. The ten largest clonotypes hold less than 9% of the sample. Clipping removes 4 bases from V and 6 bases from J, with 13 as the unmatched junction base count. Based on the germline V gene, the CDR1 and CDR2 sequences are SGDLS and YYNGEE. There are 17 amino acids in the CDR3, from cysteine to phenylalanine inclusive. The entry retains the CDR3 DNA only, 51 bases that are in frame from base 1. In this study, focal radiation therapy paired with CTLA-4 blockade (ipilimumab) was tested in patients who had chemo-refractory metastatic non-small-cell lung cancer. Concerning this clone: The clone's antigen remains unknown. No clone much larger than this one lies a single base away; base qualities are absent.

This TCR was sampled from a human donor with non-small cell lung cancer who had stable disease on radiotherapy plus ipilimumab. The sample was peripheral blood, taken from a patient treated with radiotherapy plus ipilimumab. Here the chain combines TRBV9 and TRBJ2-3, and 11 bases in between align with TRBD2. The sequence in DNA is TGTGCCAGCAGCCCCAACCGCCTAGCGGGGGGCGGGGATACGCAGTATTTT. Translated, it gives CASSPNRLAGGGDTQYF.